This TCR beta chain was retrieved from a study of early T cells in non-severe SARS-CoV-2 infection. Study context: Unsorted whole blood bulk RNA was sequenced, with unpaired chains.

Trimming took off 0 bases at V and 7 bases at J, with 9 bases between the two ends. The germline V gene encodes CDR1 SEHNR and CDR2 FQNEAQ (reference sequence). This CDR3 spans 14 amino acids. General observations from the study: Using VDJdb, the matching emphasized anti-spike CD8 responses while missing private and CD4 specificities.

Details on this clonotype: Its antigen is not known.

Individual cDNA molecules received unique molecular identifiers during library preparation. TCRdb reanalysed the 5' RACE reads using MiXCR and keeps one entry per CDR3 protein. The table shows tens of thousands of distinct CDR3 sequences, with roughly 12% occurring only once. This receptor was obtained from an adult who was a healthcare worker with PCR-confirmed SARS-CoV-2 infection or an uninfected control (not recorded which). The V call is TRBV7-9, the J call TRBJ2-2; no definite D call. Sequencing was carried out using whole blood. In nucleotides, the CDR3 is TGTGCCAGCAGCTTAGCTGTCAATAGCGGGGAGCTGTTTTTT. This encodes CASSLAVNSGELFF. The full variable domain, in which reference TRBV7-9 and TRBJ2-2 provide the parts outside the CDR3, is DTGVSQNPRHKITKRGQNVTFRCDPISEHNRLYWYRQTLGQGPEFLTYFQNEAQLEKSRLLSDRFSAERPKGSFSTLEIQRTEQGDSAMYLCASSLAVNSGELFFGEGSRLTVL.